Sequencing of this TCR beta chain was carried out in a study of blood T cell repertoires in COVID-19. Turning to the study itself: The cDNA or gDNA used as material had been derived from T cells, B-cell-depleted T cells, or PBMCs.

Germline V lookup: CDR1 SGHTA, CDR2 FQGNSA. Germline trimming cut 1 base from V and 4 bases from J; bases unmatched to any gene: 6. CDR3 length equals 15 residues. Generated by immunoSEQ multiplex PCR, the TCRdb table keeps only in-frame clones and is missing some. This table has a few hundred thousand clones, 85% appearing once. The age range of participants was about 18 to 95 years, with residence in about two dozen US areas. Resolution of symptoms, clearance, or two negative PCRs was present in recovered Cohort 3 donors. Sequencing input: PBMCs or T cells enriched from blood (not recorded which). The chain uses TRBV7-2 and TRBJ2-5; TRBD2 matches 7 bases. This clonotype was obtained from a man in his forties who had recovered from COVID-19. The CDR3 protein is CASSLVAGVGETQYF. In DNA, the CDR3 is TGTGCCAGCAGCTTAGTCGCGGGAGTAGGAGAGACCCAGTACTTC.